This TCR beta chain is drawn from a study of T-cell reconstitution after alpha-beta-depleted transplantation in children. Notes on the study in general: Expanded graft clones, several hundred of them, were reportedly the source of alpha-beta T cells about two months after transplant. The authors attributed T-cell counts and diversity one year after transplant mostly to newly produced T cells. Several patients had high TCRbeta diversity at day 60; it came from surviving recipient T cells and thymic progenitors.

The CDR3 loop spans 14 amino acids. The germline V and J ends were trimmed by 1 base and 3 bases, with 11 bases remaining between them. The germline CDR1 and CDR2 sequences are DFQATT and SNEGSKA (reference sequence). Regarding this clonotype: Its antigen is not identified.

Unique molecular identifiers were used in preparing the TCRbeta library. In TCRdb, the PCR reads were re-called with MiXCR into one record per CDR3 protein. Here the sample spans about 130,000 distinct CDR3 sequences, around 9.8% being singletons. The receptor was isolated from a girl less than two years old who had a stem cell transplant for combined immunodeficiency, so the T cells may come from the graft donor. This sample comprised PBMCs, mostly from graft donor cells, obtained 180 days after TCRalphabeta/CD19-depleted stem cell transplant. The rearrangement uses TRBV20-1 and TRBJ2-3; D perhaps matches TRBD2 (6 bases). CDR3 residues: CSARGLVGTDTQYF. The CDR3 DNA reads TGCAGTGCTAGAGGACTAGTGGGGACAGATACGCAGTATTTT.